This entry describes one T cell receptor beta chain. The sample is drawn from a study of blood T cell repertoires in COVID-19. Seattle participants joined during active infection and were tracked over time. The table came from immunoSEQ multiplex PCR; TCRdb's copy has only in-frame clones and leaves some out. The sample has more than 300,000 clones; 80% to 90% are singletons. Germline values: CDR1 SGHRS, CDR2 YFSETQ. The CDR3 consists of 15 residues. V was shortened by 0 bases and J by 4 bases, with 13 bases between the two germline ends. V gene TRBV5-1 combines with J gene TRBJ2-5; tentatively, D is TRBD1 (5 bases). The clonotype originates from a woman aged 30 to 39 with COVID-19, enrolled during active disease. The sample comprised peripheral blood. The CDR3 spells CASSLGGSPGETQYF. CDR3 coding DNA: TGCGCCAGCAGCTTGGGGGGCAGTCCTGGAGAGACCCAGTACTTC.